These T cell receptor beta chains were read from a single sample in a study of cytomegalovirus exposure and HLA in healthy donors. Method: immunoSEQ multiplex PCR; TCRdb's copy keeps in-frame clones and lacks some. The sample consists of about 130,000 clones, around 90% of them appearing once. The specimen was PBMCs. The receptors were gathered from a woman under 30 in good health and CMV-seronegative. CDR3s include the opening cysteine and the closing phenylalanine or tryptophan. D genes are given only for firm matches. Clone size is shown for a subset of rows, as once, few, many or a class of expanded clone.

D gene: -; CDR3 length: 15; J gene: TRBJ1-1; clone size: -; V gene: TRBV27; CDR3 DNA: TGTGCCAGCAGTTTATCTCAGCGGTGGAACACTGAAGCTTTCTTT; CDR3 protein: CASSLSQRWNTEAFF
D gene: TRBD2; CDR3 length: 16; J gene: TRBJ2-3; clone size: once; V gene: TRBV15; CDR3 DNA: TGTGCCACCAGCAGAGGACTAGCGGGAGTAACAGATACGCAGTATTTT; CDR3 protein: CATSRGLAGVTDTQYF
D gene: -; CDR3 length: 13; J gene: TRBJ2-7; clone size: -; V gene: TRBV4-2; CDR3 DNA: TGTGCCAGCAGCCAGGGGCAGACCTACGAGCAGTACTTC; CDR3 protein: CASSQGQTYEQYF
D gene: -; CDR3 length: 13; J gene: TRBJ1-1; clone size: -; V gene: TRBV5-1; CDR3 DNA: TGCGCCAGCAGCTCGGGACAGAACACTGAAGCTTTCTTT; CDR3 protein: CASSSGQNTEAFF
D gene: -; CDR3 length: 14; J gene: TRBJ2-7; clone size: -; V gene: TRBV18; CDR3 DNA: TGTGCCAGCTCACCGAACGCGGGATTATACGAGCAGTACTTC; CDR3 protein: CASSPNAGLYEQYF
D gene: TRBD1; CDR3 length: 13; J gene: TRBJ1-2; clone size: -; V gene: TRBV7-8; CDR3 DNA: TGTGCCAGCAGCGTGGGACAGATCTATGGCTACACCTTC; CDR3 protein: CASSVGQIYGYTF
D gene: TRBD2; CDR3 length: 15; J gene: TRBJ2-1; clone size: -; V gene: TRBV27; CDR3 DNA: TGTGCCAGCAGGGCAAGACTAGCGGGAGACAATGAGCAGTTCTTC; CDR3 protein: CASRARLAGDNEQFF
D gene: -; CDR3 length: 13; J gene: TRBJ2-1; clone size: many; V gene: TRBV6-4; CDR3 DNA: TGTGCCAGCAGTGGCCGGGACAACAATGAGCAGTTCTTC; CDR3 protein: CASSGRDNNEQFF
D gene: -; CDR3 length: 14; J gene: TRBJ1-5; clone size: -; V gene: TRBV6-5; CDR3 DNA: TGTGCCAGCAGTTACGGTCGGGGAGATCAGCCCCAGCATTTT; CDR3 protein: CASSYGRGDQPQHF
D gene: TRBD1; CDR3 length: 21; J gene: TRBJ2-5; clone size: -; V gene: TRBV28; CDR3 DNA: TGTGCCAGCAGTTTATGGCGCGATCCGGGACAGGTGGTGTTTGGACAAGAGACCCAGTACTTC; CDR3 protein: CASSLWRDPGQVVFGQETQYF
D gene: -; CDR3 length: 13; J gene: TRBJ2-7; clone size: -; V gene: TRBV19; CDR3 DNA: TGTGCCAGTAGTATTGACGGAGCCTACGAGCAGTACTTC; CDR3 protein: CASSIDGAYEQYF
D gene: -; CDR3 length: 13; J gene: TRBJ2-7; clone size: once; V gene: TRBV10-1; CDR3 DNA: TGCGCCAGCAGTGAAACAGGATTCTACGAGCAGTACTTC; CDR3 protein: CASSETGFYEQYF
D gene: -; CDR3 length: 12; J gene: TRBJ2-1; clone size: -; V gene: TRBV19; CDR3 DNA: TGTGCCAGTAGTATACCTCGCAATGAGCAGTTCTTC; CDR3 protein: CASSIPRNEQFF
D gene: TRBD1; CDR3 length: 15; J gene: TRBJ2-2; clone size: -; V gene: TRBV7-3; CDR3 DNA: TGTGCCAGCAGCTCCGCCCGGACAGGGAACGGGGAGCTGTTTTTT; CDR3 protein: CASSSARTGNGELFF
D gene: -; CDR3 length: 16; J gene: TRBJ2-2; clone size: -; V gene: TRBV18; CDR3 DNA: TGTGCCAGCTCACCTTTTCAAAGCGCGAACACCGGGGAGCTGTTTTTT; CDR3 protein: CASSPFQSANTGELFF
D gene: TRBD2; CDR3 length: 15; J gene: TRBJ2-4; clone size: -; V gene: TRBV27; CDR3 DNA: TGTGCCAGCAGCCCCGGGGGACTAGCGGGAAACATTCAGTACTTT; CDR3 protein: CASSPGGLAGNIQYF
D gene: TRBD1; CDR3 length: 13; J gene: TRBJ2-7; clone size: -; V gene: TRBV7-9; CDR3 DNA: TGTGCCAGCAGCTTGGACAGGGCCTACGAGCAGTACTTC; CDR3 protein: CASSLDRAYEQYF
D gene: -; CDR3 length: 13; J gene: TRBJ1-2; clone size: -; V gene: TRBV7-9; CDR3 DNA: TGTGCCAGCAGCCTGGACTGGAACTATGGCTACACCTTC; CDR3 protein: CASSLDWNYGYTF
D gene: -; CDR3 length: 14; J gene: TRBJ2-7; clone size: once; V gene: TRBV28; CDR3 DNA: TGTGCCAGCAGTCCATCCACGAGGGTCTACGAGCAGTACTTC; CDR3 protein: CASSPSTRVYEQYF
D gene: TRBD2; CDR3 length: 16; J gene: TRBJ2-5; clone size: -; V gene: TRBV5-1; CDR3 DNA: TGCGCCAGCAGCCGCGGGACAGATGCGGGGGGGGAGACCCAGTACTTC; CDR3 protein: CASSRGTDAGGETQYF
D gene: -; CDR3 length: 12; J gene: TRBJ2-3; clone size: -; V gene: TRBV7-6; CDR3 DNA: TGTGCCAGCAGCCCAAACGAGGATACGCAGTATTTT; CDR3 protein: CASSPNEDTQYF
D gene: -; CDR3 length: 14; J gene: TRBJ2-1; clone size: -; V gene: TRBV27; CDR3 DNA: TGTGCCAGCAGTTCTCGCACAGGCCTCAGCGTCTCACTCTTC; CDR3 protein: CASSSRTGLSVSLF
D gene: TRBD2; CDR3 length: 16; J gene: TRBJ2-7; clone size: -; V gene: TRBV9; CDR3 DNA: TGTGCCAGCAGCGTCTTAGCGGGAGCGTCTTTCCACGAGCAGTACTTC; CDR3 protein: CASSVLAGASFHEQYF
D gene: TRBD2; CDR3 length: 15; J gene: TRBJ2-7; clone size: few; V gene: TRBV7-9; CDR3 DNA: TGTGCCAGCAGCTTAGGTGTCGGGAGGGAGTACGAGCAGTACTTC; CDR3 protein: CASSLGVGREYEQYF
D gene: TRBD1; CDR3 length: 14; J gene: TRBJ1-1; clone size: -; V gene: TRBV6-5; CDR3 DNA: TGTGCCAGCAGTTATTCAGGGGGGAACACTGAAGCTTTCTTT; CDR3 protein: CASSYSGGNTEAFF
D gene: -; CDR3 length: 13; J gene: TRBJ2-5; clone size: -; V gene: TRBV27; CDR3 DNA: TGTGCCAGCAGTTTAGCAGGGTGGGAGACCCAGTACTTC; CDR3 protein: CASSLAGWETQYF
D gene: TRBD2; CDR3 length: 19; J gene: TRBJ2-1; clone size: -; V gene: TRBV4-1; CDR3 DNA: TGCGCCAGCAGCCAAGAACGGCTAGCGGGAGGCCTAGCCTACAATGAGCAGTTCTTC; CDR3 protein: CASSQERLAGGLAYNEQFF
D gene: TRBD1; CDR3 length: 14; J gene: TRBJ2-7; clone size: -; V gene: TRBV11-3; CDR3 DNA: TGTGCCAGCAGCTTAGCTCAGGGGGAATGGGAGCAGTACTTC; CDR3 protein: CASSLAQGEWEQYF
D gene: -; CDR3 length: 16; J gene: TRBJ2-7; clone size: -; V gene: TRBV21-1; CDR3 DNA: TGTGCCAGCAGCCTAAAAACAAGGACAGGGGACTACGAGCAGTACTTC; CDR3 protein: CASSLKTRTGDYEQYF
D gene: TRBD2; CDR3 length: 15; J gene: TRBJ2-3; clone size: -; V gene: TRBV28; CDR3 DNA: TGTGCCAGCAGTTTCGGACTAGCGGGGGCCGATACGCAGTATTTT; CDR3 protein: CASSFGLAGADTQYF
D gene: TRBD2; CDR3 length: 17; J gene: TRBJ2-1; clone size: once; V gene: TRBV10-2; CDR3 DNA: TGCGCCAGCAGTGAGCCAAAGGGACTAGCGTATCCTCCCGAGCAGTTCTTC; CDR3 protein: CASSEPKGLAYPPEQFF
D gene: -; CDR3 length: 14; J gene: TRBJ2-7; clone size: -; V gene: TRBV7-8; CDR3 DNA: TGTGCCAGCAGCTACCGGGACATGCTGGCGGAGCAGTACTTC; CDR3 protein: CASSYRDMLAEQYF
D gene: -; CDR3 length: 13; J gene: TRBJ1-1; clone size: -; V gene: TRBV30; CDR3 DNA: TGTGCCTGGAGTACACGGGTGAGGGATCCGGCTTTCTTT; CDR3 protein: CAWSTRVRDPAFF
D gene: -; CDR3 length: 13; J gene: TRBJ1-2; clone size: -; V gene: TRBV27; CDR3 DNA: TGTGCCAGCAGTGACGGGGGTGTCTATGGCTACACCTTC; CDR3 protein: CASSDGGVYGYTF
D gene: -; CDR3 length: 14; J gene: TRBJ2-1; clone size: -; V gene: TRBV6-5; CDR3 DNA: TGTGCCAGCAGGGGACTCAGCTCCTACAATGAGCAGTTCTTC; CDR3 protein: CASRGLSSYNEQFF
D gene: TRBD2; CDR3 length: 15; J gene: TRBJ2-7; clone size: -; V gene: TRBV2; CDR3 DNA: TGTGCCAGCAGTGCTAGCGGAACCACTGTCTACGAGCAGTACTTC; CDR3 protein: CASSASGTTVYEQYF
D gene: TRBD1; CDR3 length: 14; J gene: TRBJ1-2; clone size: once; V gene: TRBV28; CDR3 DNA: TGTGCCAGCAGAGGGGACAGCCATTTCTATGGCTACACCTTC; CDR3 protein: CASRGDSHFYGYTF
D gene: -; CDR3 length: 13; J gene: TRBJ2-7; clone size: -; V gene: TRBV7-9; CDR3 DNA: TGTGCCAGCTCTCCGGACAGAGCTAACGAGCAGTACTTC; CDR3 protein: CASSPDRANEQYF
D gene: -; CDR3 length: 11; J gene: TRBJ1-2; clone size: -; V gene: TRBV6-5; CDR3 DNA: TGTGCCAGCGGGCAGGGCTATGGCTACACCTTC; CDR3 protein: CASGQGYGYTF
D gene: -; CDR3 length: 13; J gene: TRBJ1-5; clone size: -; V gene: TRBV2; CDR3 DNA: TGTGCCAGCAGTGGGGAGGGTGATCAGCCCCAGCATTTT; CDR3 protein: CASSGEGDQPQHF
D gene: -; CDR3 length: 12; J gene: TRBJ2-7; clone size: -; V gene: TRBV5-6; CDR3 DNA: TGTGCCAGCGGGCTGAGAGGGTACGAGCAGTACTTC; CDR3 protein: CASGLRGYEQYF
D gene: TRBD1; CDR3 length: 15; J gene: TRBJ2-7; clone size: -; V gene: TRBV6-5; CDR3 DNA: TGTGCCAGCAGCGGGGGCGGACAGGGGGTCTACGAGCAGTACTTC; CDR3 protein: CASSGGGQGVYEQYF
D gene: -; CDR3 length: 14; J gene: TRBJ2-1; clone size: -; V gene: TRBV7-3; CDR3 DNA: TGTGCCAGCGGGGGGACTGCGGCTAATAATGAGCAGTTCTTC; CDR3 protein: CASGGTAANNEQFF
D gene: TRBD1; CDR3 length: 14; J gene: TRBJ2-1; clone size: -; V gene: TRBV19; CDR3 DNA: TGTGCCAGTAGTGATCGGACAGGGCCCAATGAGCAGTTCTTC; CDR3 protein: CASSDRTGPNEQFF
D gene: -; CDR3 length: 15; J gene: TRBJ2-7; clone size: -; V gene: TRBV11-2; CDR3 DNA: TGTGCCAGCTCCCGGGCGGGCGGGGTGTCCTACGAGCAGTACTTC; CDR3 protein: CASSRAGGVSYEQYF
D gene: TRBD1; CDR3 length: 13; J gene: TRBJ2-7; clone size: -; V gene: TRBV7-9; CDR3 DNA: TGTGCCAGCAGCGGGACAGAGCTTTACGAGCAGTACTTC; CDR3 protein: CASSGTELYEQYF
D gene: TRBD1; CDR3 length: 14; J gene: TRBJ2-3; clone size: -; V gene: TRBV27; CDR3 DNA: TGTGCCAGCAGCGACAGGGGCGGAACAGATACGCAGTATTTT; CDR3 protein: CASSDRGGTDTQYF
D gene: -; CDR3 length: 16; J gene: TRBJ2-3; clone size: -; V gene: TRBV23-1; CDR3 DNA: TGCGCCAGCAGTCAACCTTTTCGGGACATCCCAGATACGCAGTATTTT; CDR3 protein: CASSQPFRDIPDTQYF
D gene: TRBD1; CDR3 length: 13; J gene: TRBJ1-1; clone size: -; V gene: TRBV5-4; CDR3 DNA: TGTGCCAGCAGCGGGGACAGACGCACTGAAGCTTTCTTT; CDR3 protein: CASSGDRRTEAFF
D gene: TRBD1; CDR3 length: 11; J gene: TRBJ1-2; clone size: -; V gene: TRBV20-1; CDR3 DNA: TGCAGTGTCCCGGACAGGGATGGCTACACCTTC; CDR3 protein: CSVPDRDGYTF
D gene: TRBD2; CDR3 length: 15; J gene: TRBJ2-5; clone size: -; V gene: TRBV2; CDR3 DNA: TGTGCCAGCAGTGGGGGGCGGGGGGTTCAAGAGACCCAGTACTTC; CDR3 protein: CASSGGRGVQETQYF
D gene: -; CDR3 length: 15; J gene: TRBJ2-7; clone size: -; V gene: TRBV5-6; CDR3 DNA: TGTGCCAGCAGCCTCTCAGGGGTTGGAGCCTACGAGCAGTACTTC; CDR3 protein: CASSLSGVGAYEQYF
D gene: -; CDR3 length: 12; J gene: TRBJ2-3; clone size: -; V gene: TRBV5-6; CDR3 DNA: TGTGCCAGCAGCTTTGGCCCAGATACGCAGTATTTT; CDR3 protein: CASSFGPDTQYF
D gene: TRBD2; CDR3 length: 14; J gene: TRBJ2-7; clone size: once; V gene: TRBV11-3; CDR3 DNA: TGTGCCAGCAGCTCCGCTAGCGGCTCCTACGAGCAGTACTTC; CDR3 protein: CASSSASGSYEQYF